What follows are 24 T cell receptor beta chains derived from one specimen sequenced in a study of blood T cell repertoires in COVID-19. The protocol was immunoSEQ multiplex PCR, while the TCRdb copy is restricted to in-frame clones and leaves out a portion. The profile shows roughly 100,000 clones, approximately 84% of them singletons. Material: peripheral blood. Source of these receptors: a human donor in a cohort sampled during active COVID-19.

This clone was found a few times. This chain links TRBV7-9 with TRBJ1-1; 9 positions match TRBD1. Germline loops: CDR1 SEHNR, CDR2 FQNEAQ (reference sequence). The CDR3 has 15 residues. With 2 bases clipped from V and 6 bases from J, the junction kept 7 bases outside the gene matches. CDR3 sequence reads: CASSLLYRGQPEAFF. The CDR3 coding sequence is TGTGCCAGCAGCTTACTGTACAGGGGGCAACCTGAAGCTTTCTTT.

The chain combines TRBV5-4 with TRBJ2-5, with 8 bases aligning to TRBD1. Germline-derived CDR1 and CDR2 are SGHNT and YYREEE (reference sequence). This CDR3 spans 13 amino acids. The V and J ends lost 4 bases and 4 bases, in that order; junction bases with no gene match: 3. The chain's CDR3 is CASSRTGTETQYF. Here the CDR3 DNA reads TGTGCCAGCAGCCGGACAGGGACAGAGACCCAGTACTTC.

In this sample, this clone turned up once. The chain carries TRBV7-2 and TRBJ1-5; D perhaps matches TRBD1 (6 bases). CDR3 length: 14 residues. The V gene lost 4 bases and the J gene lost 6 bases, with 13 bases spanning the gap. From germline, CDR1 is SGHTA and CDR2 FQGNSA. CDR3 nucleotide sequence: TGTGCCAGCAGCTCGAACAGGGTTAGTCAGCCCCAGCATTTT. This encodes CASSSNRVSQPQHF.

The chain uses TRBV6-5 and TRBJ2-7, with TRBD1 matching 7 bases. Trimming took 0 bases from V and 2 from J; bases not matched to a gene: 7. The CDR3 is 16 residues long. Germline CDR1 reads MNHEY; CDR2 reads SVGAGI. As DNA, the CDR3 is TGTGCCAGCAGTTACTCGACCTGGCAGGGGGCCTACGAGCAGTACTTC. It is translated as CASSYSTWQGAYEQYF.

This clone has just one count. This CDR3 reads CASSSLGGSGELFF. CDR3 bases: TGTGCCAGCAGCTCCCTGGGGGGGAGCGGGGAGCTGTTTTTT. This chain joins TRBV7-2 and TRBJ2-2; TRBD2 matches at 7 bases. Germline V lookup: CDR1 SGHTA, CDR2 FQGNSA. The CDR3 is made up of 14 amino acids. J gave up 7 bases and V 4 bases, and 6 bases lay outside the gene matches.

This chain uses TRBV27 with TRBJ2-1, with 12 bases fitting TRBD2. The junction had 12 bases not matched to a gene; V was cut back by 4 bases and J by 5 bases. From germline, CDR1 is MNHEY and CDR2 SMNVEV (reference sequence). CDR3 length equals 18 residues. The CDR3 sequence is CASSYRLGLAGTHNEQFF. CDR3 DNA sequence: TGTGCCAGCAGTTACCGATTAGGACTAGCGGGGACCCACAATGAGCAGTTCTTC.

The CDR3 here is CASSGDFRAETQYF. CDR3 DNA sequence: TGTGCCAGCAGTGGGGACTTTAGAGCAGAGACCCAGTACTTC. This chain connects TRBV9 to TRBJ2-5, with D maybe TRBD2 (6 bases). Germline V lookup: CDR1 SGDLS, CDR2 YYNGEE. The CDR3 loop spans 14 amino acids. The V end lost 5 bases, the J end lost 4 bases, and 15 bases lay between the germline ends. Together with reference TRBV9 and TRBJ2-5, the CDR3 gives the full variable domain: DSGVTQTPKHLITATGQRVTLRCSPRSGDLSVYWYQQSLDQGLQFLIQYYNGEERAKGNILERFSAQQFPDLHSELNLSSLELGDSALYFCASSGDFRAETQYFGPGTRLLVL.

The J gene is TRBJ1-2, the V gene TRBV19, with 10 nucleotides matching TRBD1. V shed 6 bases, J shed 4 bases, and the junction held 17 bases outside the gene matches. Germline lookup yields CDR1 LNHDA and CDR2 SQIVND (reference sequence). CDR3 length: 18 residues. The CDR3 DNA reads as TGTGCCAGTAGCTATCGTATACCCAAGACAGGGGGCTTCTATGGCTACACCTTC. It yields the protein CASSYRIPKTGGFYGYTF.

This clone was detected only a few times. The chain carries TRBV5-4 and TRBJ1-6, with 7 bases matching TRBD1. There are 18 residues in the CDR3. V lost 3 bases and J lost 6; bases outside the gene matches: 15. From germline, CDR1 is SGHNT and CDR2 YYREEE (reference sequence). This CDR3 reads CASSSLPGQRSGNSPLHF. CDR3 DNA sequence: TGTGCCAGCAGCTCCCTACCGGGACAGAGAAGCGGTAATTCACCCCTCCACTTT.

This clone counts as medium-sized. The chain carries TRBV3-1 (or the pseudogene TRBV3-2) and TRBJ1-1; D uncertain. The CDR3 is 17 amino acids. Trimming left V 0 bases short and J 1 base short, with 15 bases between. Germline assignment: CDR1 LGHDT and CDR2 YNNKEL (reference sequence). The CDR3 bases are TGTGCCAGCAGCCAAGATCCAGGCCGCGGGTGGAACACTGAAGCTTTCTTT. It is translated as CASSQDPGRGWNTEAFF.

The rearrangement links TRBV6-4 to TRBJ2-1, with 7 bases matching TRBD1. CDR3 size: 14 residues. Trimming removed 4 bases from V and 3 bases from J; junction bases left unmatched: 3. CDR1 and CDR2 from the germline V gene are MRHNA and SNTAGT. The chain's CDR3 is CASSVRQGYNEQFF. The CDR3 nucleotides are TGTGCCAGCAGTGTAAGACAGGGCTACAATGAGCAGTTCTTC.

This chain uses TRBV11-3 with TRBJ1-1; maybe TRBD1 (5 bases). The V and J ends lost 3 bases and 6 bases respectively, with 14 bases between them. The V gene's germline CDR1 is SGHNT and CDR2 YENEEA. The CDR3 has 14 amino acids. As DNA, the CDR3 is TGTGCCAGCAGCTTGGCGGGGCTTGCCGCTGAAGCTTTCTTT. Translation gives CASSLAGLAAEAFF.

This clone was found once. The CDR3 bases are TGTGCCGGGGGGACAGCTAGCACAGATACGCAGTATTTT. Protein: CAGGTASTDTQYF. The genes are TRBV2 and TRBJ2-3; D is perhaps TRBD1 (7 bases). The germline V gene has CDR1 SNHLY and CDR2 FYNNEI. This CDR3 region has 13 residues. Trimming stripped 11 bases from V and 0 bases from J, with 12 bases between. Based on the CDR3 plus reference TRBV2 and TRBJ2-3, the full variable domain is EPEVTQTPSHQVTQMGQEVILRCVPISNHLYFYWYRQILGQKVEFLVSFYNNEISEKSEIFDDQFSVERPDGSNFTLKIRSTKLEDSAMYFCAGGTASTDTQYFGPGTRLTVL.

J is TRBJ1-2 and V is TRBV18; maybe TRBD1 (5 bases). The CDR3 is 14 amino acids. The germline gives CDR1 KGHSH, CDR2 LQKENI. The ends were cut back, 1 base at V and 6 bases at J, with 12 bases in the middle. As DNA, the CDR3 is TGTGCCAGCTCACCACGACTTGGGGCCGATGGCTACACCTTC. The encoded protein is CASSPRLGADGYTF.

The chain carries TRBV5-1 and TRBJ2-5; the match to TRBD2 covers 9 bases. From germline, CDR1 is SGHRS and CDR2 YFSETQ. V was clipped by 0 bases and J by 4 bases; unmatched bases: 13. The CDR3 is 18 amino acids. The CDR3 nucleotides read TGCGCCAGCAGCTTGGGGATCCCAGCGGGGGGCAGAAGAGAGACCCAGTACTTC. Translated: CASSLGIPAGGRRETQYF.

The CDR3 coding sequence is TGTGCCAGCGAACAAGCAGGGATCTACGAGCAGTACTTC. Encoded protein: CASEQAGIYEQYF. The rearrangement links TRBV3-1 (or the pseudogene TRBV3-2) to TRBJ2-7; tentative D call: TRBD1 (5 bases). The V gene lost 8 bases and the J gene lost 3 bases, with 14 bases spanning the gap. There are 13 residues in the CDR3. Germline values: CDR1 LGHDT, CDR2 YNNKEL (reference sequence).

The chain joins TRBV6-1 to TRBJ2-5; tentative D call: TRBD2 (5 bases). V dropped 2 bases and J dropped 1 base, with 14 bases sitting between them. CDR1 MNHNS and CDR2 SASEGT come from the germline V gene. There are 16 residues in the CDR3. The CDR3: CASSERAGSIQETQYF. CDR3 nucleotide sequence: TGTGCCAGCAGTGAACGCGCGGGCAGTATCCAAGAGACCCAGTACTTC.

The chain combines TRBV6-1 with TRBJ2-2, with TRBD2 matching over 15 bases. V lost 4 bases to trimming and J lost 8 bases; unmatched junction nucleotides: 5. The germline gives CDR1 MNHNS, CDR2 SASEGT. CDR3 length: 16 amino acids. The CDR3 is CASSGTSGGARGELFF. The CDR3 nucleotides are TGTGCCAGCAGTGGGACTAGCGGGGGGGCGAGAGGGGAGCTGTTTTTT.

The gene calls are TRBV5-1 and TRBJ2-5; a possible D gene is TRBD1 (7 bases). The V end was cut by 4 bases, the J end by 5 bases, with 21 bases between. The V gene's germline CDR1 is SGHRS and CDR2 YFSETQ. The CDR3 length is 16 residues. The CDR3 DNA is TGCGCCAGCAGCGGGGGGACAGTCGAGGGGTGGGAGACCCAGTACTTC. Translated, it gives CASSGGTVEGWETQYF.

The chain links TRBV10-2 to TRBJ2-1, with 12 bases lining up with TRBD2. The CDR3 covers 15 residues. Trimming took 4 bases from V and 4 from J; bases not matched to a gene: 2. The germline V gene has CDR1 WSHSY and CDR2 SAAADI. The CDR3 spells CASSGGTSGYNEQFF. DNA for the CDR3: TGCGCCAGCAGTGGGGGGACTAGCGGGTACAATGAGCAGTTCTTC.

The chain recombines TRBV11-2 with TRBJ2-5, with TRBD2 matching 10 bases. The CDR3 extends over 14 amino acids. From germline, CDR1 is SGHAT and CDR2 FQNNGV. After removal of 3 bases from V and 7 bases from J, the junction contained 5 bases not matched to a gene. This chain's CDR3 is CASSFDIAGGTQYF. The CDR3 DNA sequence: TGTGCCAGCAGCTTTGATATAGCGGGGGGGACCCAGTACTTC.

This chain connects TRBV7-2 to TRBJ2-1; D call uncertain. V was pared by 5 bases and J by 8 bases, with 13 bases between. The CDR3 loop spans 13 amino acids. From germline, CDR1 is SGHTA and CDR2 FQGNSA. Written as DNA, the CDR3 is TGTGCCAGCAGCCCACCTGGCGAGGATGAGCAGTTCTTC. Translation gives CASSPPGEDEQFF.

This clone turned up a few times. This chain joins TRBV25-1 and TRBJ2-2; D is ambiguous. This CDR3 is 12 amino acids long. Trimming removed 7 bases from V and 3 bases from J, with 6 bases in between. Per germline, CDR1 MGHDK and CDR2 SYGVNS. In nucleotides, the CDR3 is TGTGCCAGCAAGGAGCACACCGGGGAGCTGTTTTTT. Translation: CASKEHTGELFF.

This clone was found a few times. The chain carries TRBV7-9 and TRBJ2-7, with 7 bases matching TRBD2. This CDR3 region has 16 residues. Losses at the gene ends were 4 bases for V and 3 bases for J; bases not matched to a gene: 12. The germline gives CDR1 SEHNR, CDR2 FQNEAQ (reference sequence). The CDR3 DNA is TGTGCCAGCAGCTCCACCTCGGGAGGTAACGGCTACGAGCAGTACTTC. Amino acids: CASSSTSGGNGYEQYF.